A selection of T cell receptor beta chains follows, all from one sample in a study of cytomegalovirus exposure and HLA in healthy donors. Profiling relied on immunoSEQ multiplex PCR, and the TCRdb table lists in-frame clones only, not all of them. The profile shows under 200,000 clones, roughly 80% of them singletons. The sequencing sample was made of PBMCs. Every receptor here comes from a man in his 60s in good health and CMV-seronegative. CDR3s include the opening cysteine and the closing phenylalanine or tryptophan. The D gene is left open where the match is weak. Where a row states a size, it is once, few, many or the class of an expanded clone; other rows omit it.

v_gene,len,j_gene,abundance,d_gene,CDR3nt,CDR3aa
TRBV9,16,TRBJ2-2,-,TRBD1,TGTGCCAGCAGCGCCCCCGGGACAGGGGGCACCGGGGAGCTGTTTTTT,CASSAPGTGGTGELFF
TRBV11-2,14,TRBJ1-1,-,TRBD1,TGTGCCAGCAGCTCCGACAGGGCCAACACTGAAGCTTTCTTT,CASSSDRANTEAFF
TRBV2,15,TRBJ2-7,-,TRBD1,TGTGCCAGCACCAGGGACAGGGGACGTTCCCACGAGCAGTACTTC,CASTRDRGRSHEQYF
TRBV30,21,TRBJ2-1,-,-,TGTGCCTGGACCCGCCCCCCCCGTCGGACAGCGACATTAAGCTCCTACAATGAGCAGTTCTTC,CAWTRPPRRTATLSSYNEQFF
TRBV6-5,13,TRBJ2-1,-,-,TGTGCCAGCAGTCCCGGACAGCCGAATGAGCAGTTCTTC,CASSPGQPNEQFF
TRBV9,16,TRBJ2-2,-,TRBD2,TGTGCCAGCAGCGTAGGACTAGCGGTGAACACCGGGGAGCTGTTTTTT,CASSVGLAVNTGELFF
TRBV6-5,15,TRBJ2-1,-,TRBD2,TGTGCCAGCAGTTACGGGACTAGCTCCTACAATGAGCAGTTCTTC,CASSYGTSSYNEQFF
TRBV2,15,TRBJ2-3,few,TRBD2,TGTGCCAGCAGTGTAGCAGCGGGGGAGGGGGATACGCAGTATTTT,CASSVAAGEGDTQYF
TRBV4-3,13,TRBJ1-5,-,-,TGCGCCAGCAGTGGGGGCAGCAATCAGCCCCAGCATTTT,CASSGGSNQPQHF
TRBV2,11,TRBJ1-2,few,-,TGTGCCAGCAGCCCAGGGGATGGCTACACCTTC,CASSPGDGYTF
TRBV27,13,TRBJ2-5,-,-,TGTGCCAGCAGGTACTTAGAAAGAGAGACCCAGTACTTC,CASRYLERETQYF
TRBV27,14,TRBJ1-1,-,-,TGTGCCAGCAGTGTGGGACATCTGAACACTGAAGCTTTCTTT,CASSVGHLNTEAFF
TRBV9,16,TRBJ2-5,-,-,TGTGCCAGCAGCGCTTCGGAGGGATCTGGGGGAGAGACCCAGTACTTC,CASSASEGSGGETQYF
TRBV18,15,TRBJ1-1,-,-,TGTGCCAGCTCACCTGGGACAAGGGTGGCCACTGAAGCTTTCTTT,CASSPGTRVATEAFF
TRBV11-1,15,TRBJ2-2,-,-,TGTGCCAGCAGCCCGCTACCGGGACTTAACGGGGAGCTGTTTTTT,CASSPLPGLNGELFF
TRBV30,18,TRBJ1-6,once,TRBD1,TGTGCCTGGAGTCCTAGGACAGGACGGAACTCCTATAATTCACCCCTCCACTTT,CAWSPRTGRNSYNSPLHF